This TCR beta chain was observed in a study of cytomegalovirus exposure and HLA in healthy donors. The primer mix had 60 Vbeta and 13 Jbeta primers. Using immunoSEQ multiplex PCR, the repertoire was profiled, and TCRdb retains in-frame clones only, with some absent. Here the sample table reports approximately 71,000 clones. About this clone itself: Its target is unknown.

The V gene lost 3 bases and the J gene lost 5 bases, with 14 bases spanning the gap. CDR3 length equals 15 residues. In germline, CDR1 is SGHNT, CDR2 YYREEE (reference sequence). General study findings and limits: In a later analysis, TCR beta V- and J-gene trimming showed a link to a missense DCLRE1C variant.

Material for sequencing was PBMCs. The TCR originated in a female donor in good health and CMV-seropositive. This chain connects TRBV5-4 to TRBJ2-2; possible D gene TRBD1, 7 bases. As DNA, the CDR3 is TGTGCCAGCAGCTCCACAGGGGCGGGAACCGGGGAGCTGTTTTTT. Encoded protein: CASSSTGAGTGELFF.